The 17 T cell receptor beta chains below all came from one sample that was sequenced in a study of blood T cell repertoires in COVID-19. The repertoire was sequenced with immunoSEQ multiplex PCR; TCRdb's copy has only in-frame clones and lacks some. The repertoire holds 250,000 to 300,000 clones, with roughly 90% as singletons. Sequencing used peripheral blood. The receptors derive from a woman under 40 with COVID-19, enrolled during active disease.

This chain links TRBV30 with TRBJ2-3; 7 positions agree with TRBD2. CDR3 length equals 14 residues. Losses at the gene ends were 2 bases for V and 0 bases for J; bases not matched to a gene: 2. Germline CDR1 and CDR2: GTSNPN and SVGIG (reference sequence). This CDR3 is CAWSSGISTDTQYF. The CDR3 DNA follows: TGTGCCTGGAGTAGCGGGATTAGCACAGATACGCAGTATTTT. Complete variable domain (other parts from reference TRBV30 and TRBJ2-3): SQTIHQWPATLVQPVGSPLSLECTVEGTSNPNLYWYRQAAGRGLQLLFYSVGIGQISSEVPQNLSASRPQDRQFILSSKKLLLSDSGFYLCAWSSGISTDTQYFGPGTRLTVL.

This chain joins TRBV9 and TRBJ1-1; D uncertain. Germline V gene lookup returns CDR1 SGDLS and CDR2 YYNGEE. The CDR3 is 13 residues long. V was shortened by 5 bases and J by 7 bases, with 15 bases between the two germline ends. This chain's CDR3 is CASSTQFSGEAFF. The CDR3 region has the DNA TGTGCCAGCAGTACTCAATTCAGCGGTGAAGCTTTCTTT.

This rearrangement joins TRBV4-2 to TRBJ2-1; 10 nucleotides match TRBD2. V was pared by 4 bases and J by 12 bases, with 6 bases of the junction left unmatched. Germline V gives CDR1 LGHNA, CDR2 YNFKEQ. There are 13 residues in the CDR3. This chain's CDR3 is CASSLASGRRQFF. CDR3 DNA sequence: TGTGCCAGCAGCCTCGCTAGCGGGAGAAGGCAGTTCTTC.

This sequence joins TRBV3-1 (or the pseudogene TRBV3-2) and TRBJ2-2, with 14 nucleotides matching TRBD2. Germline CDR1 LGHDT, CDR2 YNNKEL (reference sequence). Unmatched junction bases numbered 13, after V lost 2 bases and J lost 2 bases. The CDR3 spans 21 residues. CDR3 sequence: CASSQPYQTGLAGVNTGELFF. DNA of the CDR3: TGTGCCAGCAGCCAACCTTACCAAACGGGACTAGCGGGAGTAAACACCGGGGAGCTGTTTTTT.

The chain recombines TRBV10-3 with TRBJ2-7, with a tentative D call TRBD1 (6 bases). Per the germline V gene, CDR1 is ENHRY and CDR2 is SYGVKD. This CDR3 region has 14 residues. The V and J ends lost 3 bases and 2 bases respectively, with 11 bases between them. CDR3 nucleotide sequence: TGTGCCATCAGTGATAACAGGGTAGCCTACGAGCAGTACTTC. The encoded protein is CAISDNRVAYEQYF.

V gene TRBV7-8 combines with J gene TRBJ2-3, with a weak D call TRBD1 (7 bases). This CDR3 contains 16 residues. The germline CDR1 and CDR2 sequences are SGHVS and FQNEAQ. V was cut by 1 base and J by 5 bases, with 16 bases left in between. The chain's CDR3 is CASSLVLGGGEDTQYF. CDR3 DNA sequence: TGTGCCAGCAGCTTAGTTTTAGGGGGCGGGGAAGATACGCAGTATTTT.

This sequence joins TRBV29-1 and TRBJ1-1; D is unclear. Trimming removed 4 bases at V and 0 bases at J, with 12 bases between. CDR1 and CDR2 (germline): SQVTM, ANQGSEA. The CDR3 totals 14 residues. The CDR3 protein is CSVVPSGVNTEAFF. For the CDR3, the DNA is TGCAGCGTTGTTCCCTCCGGGGTGAACACTGAAGCTTTCTTT.

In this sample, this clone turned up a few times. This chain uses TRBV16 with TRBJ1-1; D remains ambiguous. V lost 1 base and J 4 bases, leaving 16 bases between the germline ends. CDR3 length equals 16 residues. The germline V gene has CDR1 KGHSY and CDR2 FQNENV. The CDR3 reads CASSQWPAGISTEAFF. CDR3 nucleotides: TGTGCCAGCAGCCAATGGCCGGCGGGAATCAGCACTGAAGCTTTCTTT.

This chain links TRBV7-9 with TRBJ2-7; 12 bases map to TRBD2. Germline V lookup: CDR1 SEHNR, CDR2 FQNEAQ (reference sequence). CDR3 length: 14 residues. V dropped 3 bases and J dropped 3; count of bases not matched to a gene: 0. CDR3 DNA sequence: TGTGCCAGCAGCTTGGGACTAGCGGGCTACGAGCAGTACTTC. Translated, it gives CASSLGLAGYEQYF.

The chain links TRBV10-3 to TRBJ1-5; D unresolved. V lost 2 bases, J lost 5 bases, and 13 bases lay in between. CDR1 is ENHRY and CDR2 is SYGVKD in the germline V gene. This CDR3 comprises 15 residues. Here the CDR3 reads CAISENLLADQPQHF. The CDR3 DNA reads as TGTGCCATCAGTGAGAATTTACTCGCGGATCAGCCCCAGCATTTT.

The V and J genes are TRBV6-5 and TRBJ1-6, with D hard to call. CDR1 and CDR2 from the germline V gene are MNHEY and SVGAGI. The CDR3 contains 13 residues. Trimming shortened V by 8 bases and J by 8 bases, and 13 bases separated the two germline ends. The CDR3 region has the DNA TGTGCCAGCCGCGGCAGAGCCGATTCACCCCTCCACTTT. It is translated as CASRGRADSPLHF.

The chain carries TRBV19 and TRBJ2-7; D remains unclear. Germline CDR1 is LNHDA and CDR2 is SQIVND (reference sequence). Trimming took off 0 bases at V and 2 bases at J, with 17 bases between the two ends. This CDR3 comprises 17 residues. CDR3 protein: CASSIDLDSTRTYEQYF. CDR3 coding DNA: TGTGCCAGTAGTATAGACCTAGACTCCACGAGGACCTACGAGCAGTACTTC.

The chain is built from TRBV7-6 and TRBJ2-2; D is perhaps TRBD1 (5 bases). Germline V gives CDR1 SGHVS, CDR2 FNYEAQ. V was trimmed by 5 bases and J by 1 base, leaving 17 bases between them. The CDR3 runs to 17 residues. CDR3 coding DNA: TGTGCCAGCAGCCCACGGATAGGGGCCGGGAACACCGGGGAGCTGTTTTTT. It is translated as CASSPRIGAGNTGELFF.

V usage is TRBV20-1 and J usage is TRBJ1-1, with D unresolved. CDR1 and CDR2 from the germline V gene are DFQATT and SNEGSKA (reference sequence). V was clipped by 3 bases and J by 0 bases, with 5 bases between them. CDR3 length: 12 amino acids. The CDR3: CSASPMNTEAFF. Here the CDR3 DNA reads TGCAGTGCTAGTCCCATGAACACTGAAGCTTTCTTT.

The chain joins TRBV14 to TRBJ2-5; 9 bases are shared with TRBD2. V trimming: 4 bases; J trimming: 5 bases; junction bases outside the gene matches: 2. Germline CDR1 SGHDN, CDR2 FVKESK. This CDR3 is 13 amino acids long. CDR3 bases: TGTGCCAGCAGCCCTGGACTAGCGGAGACCCAGTACTTC. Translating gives CASSPGLAETQYF.

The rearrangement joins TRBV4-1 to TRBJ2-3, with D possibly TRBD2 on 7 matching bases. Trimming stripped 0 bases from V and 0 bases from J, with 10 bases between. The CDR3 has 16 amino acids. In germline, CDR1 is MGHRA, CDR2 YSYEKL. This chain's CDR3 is CASSQEGGASTDTQYF. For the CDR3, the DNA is TGCGCCAGCAGCCAAGAGGGGGGGGCTAGCACAGATACGCAGTATTTT.

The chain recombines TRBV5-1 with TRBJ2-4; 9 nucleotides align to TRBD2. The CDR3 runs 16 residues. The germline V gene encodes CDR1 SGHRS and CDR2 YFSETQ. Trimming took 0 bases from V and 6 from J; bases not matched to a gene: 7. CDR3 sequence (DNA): TGCGCCAGCAGCTTGGTTGGCGGGAGGGCCGGAAACATTCAGTACTTC. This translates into CASSLVGGRAGNIQYF.